Here is one T cell receptor (beta chain) with its context. It lacks a known antigen. Base qualities are not at hand, and no much larger clone is one base apart. Reading from cysteine to phenylalanine, the CDR3 counts 14 amino acids. The retained sequence is limited to the CDR3, 42 bases, with the frame set at the first base. V trim: 3 bases; J trim: 8 bases; unmatched bases: 8. Per the germline V gene, SGHRS is the CDR1 and YFSETQ is the CDR2. The sample belongs to a study of cytomegalovirus exposure and HLA in healthy donors (TCRdb year 2017). Regarding the study in general: In an earlier analysis of some 550 of the donors, around 290 Gb of sequence data and some 120 million unique TCR beta sequences from 150 million to 200 million T cells were reported. Around 300 gigabases of sequencing data and tens of millions of unique TCR sequences were included in an early release covering 500 to 750 HLA-typed donors. Among the roughly 430 genotyped donors, roughly 80% belonged to the genetic ancestry cluster associated with self-reported Caucasian donors. The study was designed to test whether signatures of past pathogen exposure could be identified by cataloging public T cell receptors. Using immunosequencing, the study profiled T cell repertoires from some 670 subjects and related those repertoires to cytomegalovirus serostatus. Besides the first cohort of under 700 subjects, a separate validation cohort made up of about 120 different subjects was used. To predict cytomegalovirus infection status, the study brought together high-throughput TCR immunosequencing, statistical association of individual TCRs with disease status, and machine learning. A later analysis re-analyzed previously published TCR beta repertoires from approximately 670 donors and added high-resolution HLA genotyping to study TCR occurrence patterns. In the later analysis, no new phenotypic data were used to find candidate immune exposures; instead, reliance was placed on TCR beta sequences and their occurrence across donors. To decide whether each TCR beta V gene segment behaved as functional or pseudogenic, an earlier analysis of some 600 of the donors relied on high-throughput TCR beta sequencing. Donor age, sex, ethnicity and CMV serostatus were compiled alongside the repertoire data. A later genetic analysis used genome-wide SNP genotypes for about 65% of the 666 donors, treating that subset as a discovery cohort. Every discovery cohort repertoire had been produced on one sequencing platform. Class I and class II HLA loci were covered by the typing at four-digit resolution. Typing coverage varied by locus: roughly 629-630 donors for A, B, C, DRB1 and DQB1; approximately 520 for DQA1; about 600 for DPA1; around 490 for DPB1. Roughly 5 DR-DQ haplotypes were handled as single units for association and clustering, since linkage in the cohort was strong. On average, around 240,000 unique TCR beta nucleotide sequences were sequenced per donor among a few hundred genotyped donors of the cohort, with roughly a sixth of those sequences being non-productive. Results and caveats for the whole study, not just this receptor: At a false discovery rate of 0.05, a later analysis linked roughly 17,000 TCR beta sequences to specific HLA alleles. In an earlier analysis of around 600 of the donors, most TCR beta V segments were observed in productive rearrangements about 90% or about 30% of the time, broadly matching IMGT annotations. Immune exposure information for the cohort was limited to CMV serostatus. A later genetic analysis associated a missense DCLRE1C variant with V-gene and J-gene trimming of TCR beta chains, and an independent cohort replicated the association. Some IMGT-functional V segments, including TRBV6-2 and TRBV6-3, could not be distinguished by the 87-base-pair reads and were therefore excluded. In a later analysis, several top co-occurrence clusters were reported to appear linked to parvovirus B19, influenza, CMV and Epstein-Barr virus. In a later analysis, TCR association rates were found to vary across HLA loci, with the most associated TCRs seen for DRB1 alleles and the fewest for HLA-C alleles. A cluster of highly shared sequence variants was judged likely to represent a technical artifact of the sequencing pipeline. Because HLA typing was unavailable for some donors at each locus, only the typed subset was used in association tests. In a later analysis, HLA-associated TCR beta chains showed more clonal expansion and lower generation probabilities than non-associated chains that were equally common. A total of 150 to 200 TCR beta chains were listed by the study as associated with cytomegalovirus. According to a later genetic analysis, donors in an Asian-associated ancestry cluster had fewer N-insertions in productive TCRs than the roughly 670-donor mean. The presence/absence analyses assumed that sequencing depth was roughly uniform across donors, and that assumption may not be true. Most TCR sequences were observed very rarely across donors, whereas some public TCRs were present in many individuals. Correlated functional status among segregating V segments might reflect linkage disequilibrium, but an unknown experimental factor could not be ruled out. A later analysis found that most CMV-associated TCR beta chains appeared HLA-restricted, with HLA associations seemingly driven largely by CMV exposure. In vitro tests confirmed that a few of the cytomegalovirus-associated TCR beta chains recognize cytomegalovirus antigens. A further reported finding was that TCR beta sequences accurately predicted the HLA-A and HLA-B alleles for most subjects in the first cohort. The cohort was sequenced for TCR beta chains only, and without alpha or paired-chain data the features that could be detected were limited. When HLA alleles, especially DR and DQ, strongly co-occurred, attributing TCR associations to individual alleles was difficult. In both the original and validation cohorts, the classifier was reported to diagnose cytomegalovirus status with high specificity and sensitivity. It was suggested by the authors that the approach could potentially be generalized to other disease states and immunological phenotypes. Over 15 rarely observed V segments, including chromosome 9 orphons, were excluded from the earlier analysis of about 610 of the donors because counts were too low.

The cohort comprised some 700 healthy bone marrow donors. At the time of sampling, all cohort members were nominally healthy, though unrecorded immune exposures were likely present. The donor was CMV seronegative and was included in the group of a few hundred seronegative cohort members. Every donor gave a peripheral blood sample, and the peripheral blood mononuclear cells from that sample were used for TCR beta sequencing. Genomic DNA was extracted from the blood cell samples with the Qiagen DNeasy Blood Extraction Kit. The library was built by means of the immunoSEQ multiplex PCR assay. For the multiplex PCR, a mixture combining 60 forward primers for TCR Vbeta segments and 13 reverse primers for TCR Jbeta segments was used. A multiplex PCR assay on genomic DNA amplified the CDR3 region of rearranged TCR beta genes. Amplified TCR beta libraries were sequenced as 87-base-pair reads on the Illumina HiSeq System. In the original analysis: In a later analysis, around 80 million unique TCR beta chains were counted across the roughly 610 repertoires, and around 10 million of these chains were shared by at least two donors. A nearest-neighbor algorithm error-corrected the raw reads and collapsed the reads into unique sequences, merging closely related sequences to remove PCR and sequencing errors. Alignment of CDR3 sequences to IMGT reference sequences was used to assign V, D and J gene segments. For a sequence to be retained, a match of at least six nucleotides to both a V gene segment and a J gene segment was required. A rearrangement counted as productive if the CDR3 had no stop codons and remained in frame with V and J, and every other rearrangement counted as non-productive. Following IMGT convention, CDR3 was defined as the stretch from the second conserved V-encoded cysteine up to the conserved J-encoded phenylalanine. The earlier analysis of about 530 of the donors excluded any sequence lacking an unambiguous match to a single V gene segment. An earlier analysis of several hundred of the donors called V segments functional above 56.7% productive rearrangements and segregating when the between-donor standard deviation exceeded 5%. A statistical classification framework was built to diagnose cytomegalovirus status from the catalog of TCR beta chain sequences. A later analysis assigned V and J genes by comparing TCR nucleotide sequences with IMGT/GENE-DB human TR gene sequences. In a later analysis, CDR3 sequences and most-parsimonious VDJ recombination scenarios were assigned using the TCRdist pipeline. A later analysis defined each TCR beta chain by its CDR3 amino acid sequence plus V-gene family, and excluded reads lacking a unique V-gene family. As a way to deal with suspected cross-contamination and a sequencing artifact, a later analysis dropped 500 to 700 nucleotide sequences that were highly shared and had low generation probability. In a later analysis, a clonal expansion index for each public chain was calculated from normalized within-repertoire ranks of inferred template counts. In a later analysis, generation probabilities were computed with a VDJ recombination model fitted to out-of-frame rearrangements, and the resulting probabilities were checked against IGoR. A later analysis scored TCR-TCR, TCR-HLA and TCR-CMV co-occurrence with hypergeometric tests, applying a repertoire-size bias correction to TCR pairs. A later analysis estimated false discovery rates by permuting HLA or CMV assignments 20 times. In a later analysis, co-occurring TCRs were grouped with DBSCAN, and TCRdist sequence similarity was added when clustering was performed within HLA-allele-positive subsets. For co-occurrence clustering, repertoires with fewer than 30,000 or more than 120,000 public chains were excluded, along with five or six repertoires with anomalous nucleotide sharing. TCRdb holds this immuneACCESS table with in-frame rearrangements only. Some clones are missing; in checked studies, unresolved V genes explain under half, and the rest has no known cause. V and J calls plus clone size are reproduced from that table; the DNA served to infer D and trimming. A total of about 110,000 clones appear in this sample, 71% of them only once. The ten largest clones capture roughly 2.8% of the sample.

The chain links TRBV5-1 with TRBJ1-1, with 9 central nucleotides matching TRBD1. The material sequenced was PBMCs. This TCR was sampled from a female donor in good health and CMV-seronegative. The DNA sequence follows: TGCGCCAGCAGCTGGGGGACAGGGCCATCCGAAGCTTTCTTT. Its translation reads: CASSWGTGPSEAFF.